A selection of T cell receptor beta chains follows, all from one sample in a study of shared clonotypes between healthy human individuals. The protocol was immunoSEQ multiplex PCR, while the TCRdb copy is restricted to in-frame clones and leaves out a portion. The profile shows around 2.5 million clones, roughly 93% of them singletons. Sequencing was performed on naive CD4+ T cells from PBMCs. These receptors came from a young man in good health. Some clones in this sample may be carry-over from other donors' samples. CDR3s leave out the opening cysteine and the closing phenylalanine or tryptophan. Fields, in order: J gene, D gene, V gene, CDR3 protein. The D gene is left open where the match is weak.

j_gene: TRBJ2-3; d_gene: NA; v_gene: TRBV6-6; CDR3aa: ASSYARPDTQY
j_gene: TRBJ2-3; d_gene: NA; v_gene: TRBV7-3; CDR3aa: ASSSLTSTDTQY
j_gene: TRBJ2-6; d_gene: NA; v_gene: TRBV11-3; CDR3aa: ASSLSSSGANVLT
j_gene: TRBJ2-7; d_gene: NA; v_gene: TRBV5-6; CDR3aa: ASSGSGATLRPYEQY
j_gene: TRBJ1-4; d_gene: TRBD1; v_gene: TRBV19; CDR3aa: ASSLTGGAFEKLF
j_gene: TRBJ2-1; d_gene: TRBD2; v_gene: TRBV5-1; CDR3aa: ASSLGGTSGNYEQF
j_gene: TRBJ1-1; d_gene: NA; v_gene: TRBV6-5; CDR3aa: ASSYGDTWNTEAF
j_gene: TRBJ2-5; d_gene: NA; v_gene: TRBV6-4; CDR3aa: ATRKGETQY
j_gene: TRBJ1-1; d_gene: NA; v_gene: TRBV28; CDR3aa: ASRPQGLAAF
j_gene: TRBJ1-2; d_gene: NA; v_gene: TRBV28; CDR3aa: ASSLTENYGYT
j_gene: TRBJ1-1; d_gene: NA; v_gene: TRBV7-8; CDR3aa: ASSLVSGLNTEAF
j_gene: TRBJ2-1; d_gene: NA; v_gene: TRBV7-2; CDR3aa: ASSLDRGTYSYNEQF
j_gene: TRBJ1-1; d_gene: NA; v_gene: TRBV6-5; CDR3aa: ASSYQPRAPEAF
j_gene: TRBJ2-1; d_gene: TRBD2; v_gene: TRBV5-8; CDR3aa: ASSLNGRVYNEQF
j_gene: TRBJ2-7; d_gene: TRBD1; v_gene: TRBV28; CDR3aa: ASSPPLPGGYEQY
j_gene: TRBJ2-7; d_gene: NA; v_gene: TRBV28; CDR3aa: ASRTARGQGGGYYEQY
j_gene: TRBJ2-5; d_gene: NA; v_gene: TRBV4-1; CDR3aa: ASSPRGEETQY
j_gene: TRBJ1-1; d_gene: NA; v_gene: TRBV6-5; CDR3aa: ASSYSRMNTEAF
j_gene: TRBJ2-3; d_gene: TRBD2; v_gene: TRBV28; CDR3aa: ASRLAGANTDTQY
j_gene: TRBJ2-7; d_gene: NA; v_gene: TRBV11-1; CDR3aa: ASSPSGRRPVDEQY
j_gene: TRBJ2-6; d_gene: NA; v_gene: TRBV5-1; CDR3aa: ASTLGGSGANVLT
j_gene: TRBJ2-1; d_gene: TRBD2; v_gene: TRBV5-1; CDR3aa: ASGAGEVYNEQF
j_gene: TRBJ2-7; d_gene: NA; v_gene: TRBV13; CDR3aa: ASSPQGYYEQY
j_gene: TRBJ2-2; d_gene: NA; v_gene: TRBV4-3; CDR3aa: ASSQGIPGNTGELF
j_gene: TRBJ2-2; d_gene: NA; v_gene: TRBV4-2; CDR3aa: ASSQAPSSGFTGELF
j_gene: TRBJ2-1; d_gene: TRBD2; v_gene: TRBV27; CDR3aa: ASSPLLAGYNEQF
j_gene: TRBJ2-5; d_gene: TRBD2; v_gene: TRBV10-3; CDR3aa: AISLGLLPGETQY
j_gene: TRBJ2-7; d_gene: NA; v_gene: TRBV11-1; CDR3aa: ASSSPADGSYEQY
j_gene: TRBJ2-2; d_gene: NA; v_gene: TRBV10-3; CDR3aa: AISVQLVTGELF
j_gene: TRBJ2-7; d_gene: NA; v_gene: TRBV6-1; CDR3aa: ASSGGTYEQY
j_gene: TRBJ1-1; d_gene: NA; v_gene: TRBV27; CDR3aa: ASSFIRNTEAF
j_gene: TRBJ2-3; d_gene: NA; v_gene: TRBV7-9; CDR3aa: ASSWVHGTTDTQY
j_gene: TRBJ1-4; d_gene: NA; v_gene: TRBV5-1; CDR3aa: ASRQNNEKLF
j_gene: TRBJ1-4; d_gene: NA; v_gene: TRBV5-1; CDR3aa: ASSPTGWDPTNEKLF
j_gene: TRBJ2-1; d_gene: TRBD2; v_gene: TRBV7-6; CDR3aa: ASSLEPSGSGNEQF
j_gene: TRBJ2-3; d_gene: NA; v_gene: TRBV18; CDR3aa: ASSPKADTQY
j_gene: TRBJ2-5; d_gene: NA; v_gene: TRBV18; CDR3aa: ASSLEEGTWETQY
j_gene: TRBJ2-7; d_gene: TRBD2; v_gene: TRBV7-9; CDR3aa: ASSLGYREVDEQY
j_gene: TRBJ2-1; d_gene: NA; v_gene: TRBV7-9; CDR3aa: ASSFHPGRGYFNEQF
j_gene: TRBJ2-2; d_gene: NA; v_gene: TRBV4-2; CDR3aa: ASSQQWNTGELF
j_gene: TRBJ2-7; d_gene: NA; v_gene: TRBV14; CDR3aa: ASSQDGSGASYEQY
j_gene: TRBJ1-1; d_gene: TRBD1; v_gene: TRBV6-6; CDR3aa: ASSSPGQFGTEAF